This T cell receptor (beta chain) was captured in a study of T-cell memory formation after mild COVID-19. Overall study: Clusters of TCRs were largely donor specific.

The study, taken as a whole, reports: Proof of SARS-CoV-2 specificity was absent for the second-wave clones that crested on day 37.

TCRdb itself ran the 5' RACE reads through MiXCR, one entry per CDR3 protein. Found here are 65,000 to 95,000 distinct CDR3 sequences, over 10% of them singletons; the top ten hold roughly two fifths. This clonotype has just a few counts. Its antigen is unidentified. Germline CDR1 and CDR2: MGHRA and YSYEKL. Trimming left V 0 bases short and J 9 bases short, with 11 bases between. This CDR3 contains 13 residues. The sample comprised PBMCs or a T cell subset sorted from them (not recorded which). This chain uses TRBV4-1 with TRBJ2-5; D may match TRBD1 or TRBD2 (6 bases each). The receptor was derived from a man in his late teens or twenties who had mild COVID-19 (a few samples of this study predate the infection). Cell type and time point are not known. CDR3 sequence reads: CASSQDGGASQYF. The CDR3 region has the DNA TGCGCCAGCAGCCAAGACGGGGGCGCGTCCCAGTACTTC.